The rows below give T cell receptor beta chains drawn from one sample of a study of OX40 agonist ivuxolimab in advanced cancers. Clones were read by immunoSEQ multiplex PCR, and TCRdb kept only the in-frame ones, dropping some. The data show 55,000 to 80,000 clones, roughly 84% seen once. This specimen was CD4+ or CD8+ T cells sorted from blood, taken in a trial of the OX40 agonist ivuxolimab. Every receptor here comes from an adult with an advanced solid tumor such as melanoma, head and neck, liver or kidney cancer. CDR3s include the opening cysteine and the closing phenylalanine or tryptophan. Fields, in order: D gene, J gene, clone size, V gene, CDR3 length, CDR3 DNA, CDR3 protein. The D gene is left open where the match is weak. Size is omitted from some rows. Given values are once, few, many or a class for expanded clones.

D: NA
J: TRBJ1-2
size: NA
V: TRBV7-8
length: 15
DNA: TGTGCCAGCAGCTTAAGGATCCCCAGGGGTGATGGCTACACCTTC
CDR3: CASSLRIPRGDGYTF

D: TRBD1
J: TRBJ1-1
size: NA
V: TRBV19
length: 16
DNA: TGTGCCAGTACCAGGGACAGAGATGATAGGTACACTGAAGCTTTCTTT
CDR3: CASTRDRDDRYTEAFF

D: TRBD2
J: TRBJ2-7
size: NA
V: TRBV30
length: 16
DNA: TGTGCCTGGAGCCTAGCGGGGACCCGGTTTCGGGACGAGCAGTACTTC
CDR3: CAWSLAGTRFRDEQYF

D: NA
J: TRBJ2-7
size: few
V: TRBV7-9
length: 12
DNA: TGTGCCAGCAGCCGCTCCAGGTACGAGCAGTACTTC
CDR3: CASSRSRYEQYF

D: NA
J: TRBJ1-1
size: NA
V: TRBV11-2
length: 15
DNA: TGTGCCAGCAGCTTAGTTGTTGGGGGTATGGATGAAGCTTTCTTT
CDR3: CASSLVVGGMDEAFF

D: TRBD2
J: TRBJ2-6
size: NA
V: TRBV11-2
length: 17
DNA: TGTGCCAGCAGGTCCGGCGGGAGGGCCATGAGGGCCAACGTCCTGACTTTC
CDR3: CASRSGGRAMRANVLTF

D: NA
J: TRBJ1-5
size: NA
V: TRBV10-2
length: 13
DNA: TGCGCCAGCAGTCCCCAGGGAAATCAGCCCCAGCATTTT
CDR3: CASSPQGNQPQHF

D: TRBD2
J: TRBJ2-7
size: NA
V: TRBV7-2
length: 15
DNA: TGTGCCAGCAGCTTAGTCTCTAGCGGACCCTACGAGCAGTACTTC
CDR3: CASSLVSSGPYEQYF

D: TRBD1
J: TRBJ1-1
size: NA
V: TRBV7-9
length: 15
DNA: TGTGCCAGCAGCAGACAGGGACAGACGAACACTGAAGCTTTCTTT
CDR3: CASSRQGQTNTEAFF

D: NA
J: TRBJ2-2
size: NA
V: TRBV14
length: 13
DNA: TGTGCCAGCAGCGCAGGGGTGATGTGGGAGCTGTTTTTT
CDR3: CASSAGVMWELFF

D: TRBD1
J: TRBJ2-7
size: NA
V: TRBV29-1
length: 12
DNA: TGCAGCGTTACCGGGACAGCCTACGAGCAGTACTTC
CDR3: CSVTGTAYEQYF

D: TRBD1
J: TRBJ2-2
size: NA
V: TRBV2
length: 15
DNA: TGTGCCAGCAGCCTAGGACAGGGGGATACCGGGGAGCTGTTTTTT
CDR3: CASSLGQGDTGELFF

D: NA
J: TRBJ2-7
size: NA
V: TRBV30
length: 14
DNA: TGTGCCTGGAGTGTACTAGGGGGAGCCTACGAGCAGTACTTC
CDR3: CAWSVLGGAYEQYF

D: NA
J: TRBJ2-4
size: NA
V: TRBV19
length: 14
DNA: TGTGCCAGTAGGACCTCAGGGACCAAAAACATTCAGTACTTC
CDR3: CASRTSGTKNIQYF

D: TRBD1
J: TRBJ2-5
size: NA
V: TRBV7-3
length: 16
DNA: TGTGCCAGCAGCTTATCTGGGGCAGGGGGTATAGAGACCCAGTACTTC
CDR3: CASSLSGAGGIETQYF

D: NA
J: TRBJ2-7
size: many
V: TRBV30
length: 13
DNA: TGTGCCTGGAGTGGTCGGGATTCCTACGAGCAGTACTTC
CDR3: CAWSGRDSYEQYF

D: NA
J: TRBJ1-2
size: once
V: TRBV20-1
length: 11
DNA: TGCAGTGCTAGACCCGGGGTTGGCTACACCTTC
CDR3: CSARPGVGYTF

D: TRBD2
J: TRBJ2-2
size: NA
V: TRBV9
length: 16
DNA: TGTGCCAGCAGCGCGGGGACTAGCGGTTACACCGGGGAGCTGTTTTTT
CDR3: CASSAGTSGYTGELFF

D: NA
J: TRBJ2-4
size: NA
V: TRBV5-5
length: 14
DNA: TGTGCCAGTACAACCGGGACGGTAGAAGACATTCAGTACTTC
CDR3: CASTTGTVEDIQYF

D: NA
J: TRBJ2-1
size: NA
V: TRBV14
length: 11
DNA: TGTGCCAGCAGCCAAGCGTTTGAGCAGTTCTTC
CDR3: CASSQAFEQFF